The 15 T cell receptor beta chains listed next were all sequenced from one sample in a study of T cells after yellow fever vaccination. Each CDR3 protein is one row after TCRdb ran MiXCR on the 5' RACE reads. The sample records more than 350,000 distinct CDR3 sequences, 11% being singletons. The sample in question was PBMCs, obtained on the day of the first yellow fever vaccination. Every receptor here comes from a young man who received the YFV17D yellow fever vaccine.

This clonotype was picked up a small number of times. The rearrangement joins TRBV6-1 to TRBJ2-1; 11 nucleotides agree with TRBD2. With 7 bases clipped from V and 1 base from J, the junction kept 6 bases outside the gene matches. CDR3 length: 16 residues. Germline V gene sequence: CDR1 MNHNS, CDR2 SASEGT. CDR3 nucleotides: TGTGCCAGCAAGGTAGCGGGGGGGCCATCCTACAATGAGCAGTTCTTC. Its translation: CASKVAGGPSYNEQFF.

In this sample, this clonotype turned up many times. At one end the junction does not follow the germline gene, possibly because of a read error. This chain joins TRBV5-1 and TRBJ2-2; D gene ambiguous. This CDR3 is built from 15 residues. The germline CDR1 and CDR2 sequences are SGHRS and YFSETQ. The CDR3 reads CASSLRGANTGELFF. The CDR3 nucleotides read TGTGCCAGCAGCTTACGTGGGGCGAACACCGGGGAGCTGTTTTTT.

This clonotype was recorded a few times. V is TRBV4-3 and J is TRBJ1-6; 8 bases agree with TRBD1. The CDR3 contains 17 residues. V shed 1 base and J 5 bases; nucleotides not matched to a gene: 7. Germline CDR1 LGHNA, CDR2 YSLEER. CDR3 amino acids: CASSQGQGLIDNSPLHF. CDR3 sequence (DNA): TGCGCCAGCAGCCAAGGACAGGGGTTAATAGATAATTCACCCCTCCACTTT.

This clonotype has a handful of counts. The CDR3 loop is CASSYDRDPGNTIYF. The CDR3 bases are TGTGCCAGCAGTTACGACAGGGATCCTGGAAACACCATATATTTT. The chain combines TRBV6-5 with TRBJ1-3, with 7 positions matching TRBD1. The CDR3 sequence is 15 residues long. Germline CDR1 and CDR2: MNHEY and SVGAGI. J was trimmed by 2 bases and V by 2 bases; bases with no gene match: 3.

DNA of the CDR3: TGTGCCAGCAGCTTAGAGAGGGTTTTAGGCTACACCTTC. Residues: CASSLERVLGYTF. The chain carries TRBV7-8 and TRBJ1-2; D is unclear. The germline V gene encodes CDR1 SGHVS and CDR2 FQNEAQ. The CDR3 is 13 amino acids. Trimming shortened V by 1 base and J by 8 bases, and 11 bases separated the two germline ends.

J is TRBJ2-2 and V is TRBV24-1; possible D gene TRBD1, 6 bases. This CDR3 region has 17 residues. Trimming took 3 bases from V and 0 from J, leaving 13 bases between them. Germline V gives CDR1 KGHDR, CDR2 SFDVKD. The CDR3 coding sequence is TGTGCCACCAGTGATCCACCGGGACAAGCGAACACCGGGGAGCTGTTTTTT. Its translation: CATSDPPGQANTGELFF.

This clonotype was seen many times. V usage is TRBV5-1 and J usage is TRBJ2-1; possible D gene TRBD2, 6 bases. Trimming removed 0 bases from V and 8 bases from J, with 12 bases in between. Germline V gene lookup returns CDR1 SGHRS and CDR2 YFSETQ. This CDR3 has 14 residues. The CDR3 DNA reads as TGCGCCAGCAGCTTGGGGGACTTATACGATGAGCAGTTCTTC. Protein: CASSLGDLYDEQFF.

The J gene is TRBJ2-2, the V gene TRBV10-1; the D is unclear. This CDR3 comprises 14 residues. The germline V gene encodes CDR1 WNHNN and CDR2 SYGVQD (reference sequence). Trimming shortened V by 2 bases and J by 5 bases, and 9 bases separated the two germline ends. CDR3 DNA sequence: TGCGCCAGCAGTGAGAACCTCATAACCGGGGAGCTGTTTTTT. Translation: CASSENLITGELFF.

This chain links TRBV6-1 with TRBJ2-1, with 8 bases identical to TRBD2. The germline CDR1 and CDR2 sequences are MNHNS and SASEGT. The CDR3 is 13 amino acids. V shed 7 bases and J 8 bases; nucleotides not matched to a gene: 7. The CDR3 region has the DNA TGTGCCAGCACCCGGGGGGGCTCAGATGAGCAGTTCTTC. Translating gives CASTRGGSDEQFF.

This clonotype has a count of ten or more. One end of the junction does not line up with germline, which may come from a read error. This chain links TRBV7-7 with TRBJ2-3, with a weak D call TRBD1 (6 bases). The germline V gene has CDR1 SSHAT and CDR2 FNYEAQ (reference sequence). The CDR3 has 18 amino acids. In DNA, the CDR3 is TGTGCTAGCAGCTTAGAGGGTATTGGCAGGGGAGGCACAGATACGCAGTATTTT. This translates into CASSLEGIGRGGTDTQYF. Based on the CDR3 plus reference TRBV7-7 and TRBJ2-3, the full variable domain is GAGVSQSPRYKVTKRGQDVTLRCDPISSHATLYWYQQALGQGPEFLTYFNYEAQPDKSGLPSDRFSAERPEGSISTLTIQRTEQRDSAMYRCASSLEGIGRGGTDTQYFGPGTRLTVL.

The chain is built from TRBV28 and TRBJ2-1; D uncertain. The V end lost 3 bases, the J end lost 9 bases, and 12 bases lay between the germline ends. The CDR3 extends over 13 amino acids. Germline V CDR1 and CDR2: MDHEN, SYDVKM. Here the CDR3 reads CASSLLGFSEQFF. The CDR3 DNA follows: TGTGCCAGCAGTTTGTTGGGGTTCAGTGAGCAGTTCTTC.

This rearrangement joins TRBV6-5 to TRBJ1-1; the D gene is possibly TRBD1 (5 bases). The CDR3 has 14 residues. Trimming removed 2 bases at V and 1 base at J, with 8 bases between. Per germline, CDR1 MNHEY and CDR2 SVGAGI. The CDR3 protein is CASSYPGGNTEAFF. The CDR3, as DNA: TGTGCCAGCAGTTACCCTGGGGGGAACACTGAAGCTTTCTTT.

V usage is TRBV6-2 or TRBV6-3 and J usage is TRBJ2-7; 7 bases agree with TRBD2. Losses at the gene ends were 7 bases for V and 2 bases for J; bases not matched to a gene: 8. Germline V gene sequence: CDR1 MNHEY, CDR2 SVGEGT. This CDR3 spans 14 amino acids. The CDR3: CASNERGLPYEQYF. CDR3 bases: TGTGCCAGCAACGAGCGGGGACTACCCTACGAGCAGTACTTC.

In this sample, this clonotype turned up a few times. The V gene is TRBV28, the J gene TRBJ1-5; D unclear. The CDR3 loop spans 15 amino acids. V was trimmed by 2 bases and J by 5 bases, leaving 13 bases between them. CDR1 and CDR2 (germline): MDHEN, SYDVKM. CDR3 nucleotide sequence: TGTGCCAGCAGTTTAGGAGTGGGAGTTGATCAGCCCCAGCATTTT. This codes for CASSLGVGVDQPQHF. The full variable domain, its missing parts supplied by reference TRBV28 and TRBJ1-5, is DVKVTQSSRYLVKRTGEKVFLECVQDMDHENMFWYRQDPGLGLRLIYFSYDVKMKEKGDIPEGYSVSREKKERFSLILESASTNQTSMYLCASSLGVGVDQPQHFGDGTRLSIL.

This chain uses TRBV7-9 with TRBJ1-6, with TRBD1 matching over 7 bases. CDR1 is SEHNR, CDR2 FQNEAQ, per germline (reference sequence). The CDR3 loop spans 15 amino acids. J lost 9 bases, V lost 1 base, and 6 bases had no gene match. The CDR3 sequence: CASSLGDRASSPLHF. DNA for the CDR3: TGTGCCAGCAGCTTAGGTGACAGGGCTAGTTCACCCCTCCACTTT.